This is a list of T cell receptor beta chains from one sample in a study of blood T cell repertoires in COVID-19. Sequenced by immunoSEQ multiplex PCR; TCRdb stores in-frame clones only, minus some. The data show about 400,000 clones, about 87% seen once. Material: peripheral blood. Source of these receptors: a human donor in a cohort sampled during active COVID-19. CDR3s include the opening cysteine and the closing phenylalanine or tryptophan. The D gene is left open where the match is weak. Where a row states a size, it is once, few, many or the class of an expanded clone; other rows omit it.

>TRBV7-6|TRBD2|TRBJ2-3|NA
TGTGCCAGCAGCGTAACCGGGACTAGAAGCGGAGATACGCAGTATTTT
CASSVTGTRSGDTQYF
>TRBV7-8|TRBD1|TRBJ1-1|NA
TGTGCCAGCAGCGAGTGGGACAGGGGGAACACTGAAGCTTTCTTT
CASSEWDRGNTEAFF
>TRBV7-9|TRBD1|TRBJ1-6|NA
TGTGCCAGCAGAAGTGGACAGGGGGGAAATTCACCCCTCCACTTT
CASRSGQGGNSPLHF
>TRBV5-1|NA|TRBJ2-3|once
TGCGCCAGCAGCTCGGGTTGGCGGCGCACAGATACGCAGTATTTT
CASSSGWRRTDTQYF
>TRBV10-3|NA|TRBJ2-7|once
TGTGCCATCAGAACGTCCAGGGCTCCCTACGAGCAGTACTTC
CAIRTSRAPYEQYF
>TRBV7-8|NA|TRBJ2-7|NA
TGTGCCAGCAGCTTAGTGATGGGGGAGGCCTCCTACGAGCAGTACTTC
CASSLVMGEASYEQYF
>TRBV5-5|NA|TRBJ1-2|NA
TGTGCCAGCAGCTTGACGGTGGAGGGAGGGAACTATGGCTACACCTTC
CASSLTVEGGNYGYTF
>TRBV7-3|NA|TRBJ1-2|NA
TGTGCCAGCAGCAACATAAACGGGTACGGCTACACCTTC
CASSNINGYGYTF
>TRBV20-1|NA|TRBJ2-5|NA
TGCAGTGCTAGAGAAGGTAGCGGTCTTGACTTC
CSAREGSGLDF
>TRBV4-1|TRBD1|TRBJ1-1|NA
TGCGCCAGCAGCCCGCTAGGGGGGACAGGGGAGAATGAAGCTTTCTTT
CASSPLGGTGENEAFF
>TRBV6-5|TRBD1|TRBJ1-2|NA
TGTGCCAGCAGTTCCCGGGACAGGGGTCCCACGGGCTACACCTTC
CASSSRDRGPTGYTF
>TRBV19|NA|TRBJ1-5|NA
TGTGCCAGTAGTATTCGTCAGGAAGGTCAGCCCCAGCATTTT
CASSIRQEGQPQHF
>TRBV19|NA|TRBJ2-2|NA
TGTGCCAGTAGTCCTTCCACCGGGGAGCTGTTTTTT
CASSPSTGELFF
>TRBV6-5|NA|TRBJ1-6|NA
TGTGCCAGCAGTTACGCTTGGGGAGGCGATTCACCCCTCCACTTT
CASSYAWGGDSPLHF
>TRBV16|TRBD1|TRBJ1-1|NA
TGTGCCAGCAGCCAACGAGCCCTACAGGGGGAAACTGAAGCTTTCTTT
CASSQRALQGETEAFF
>TRBV7-2|TRBD1|TRBJ2-5|NA
TGTGCCAGCAGCGCAACAGGGGCGGGAGAGACCCAGTACTTC
CASSATGAGETQYF
>TRBV14|NA|TRBJ2-5|NA
TGTGCCAGCAGCCAAGATTTGGCTAGAAGGTACTTC
CASSQDLARRYF
>TRBV9|TRBD2|TRBJ2-3|NA
TGTGCCAGCAGCGCCGGACTAGCGGGGGGCCCTAGCACAGATACGCAGTATTTT
CASSAGLAGGPSTDTQYF
>TRBV4-2|TRBD1|TRBJ2-1|NA
TGTGCCAGCAGCCAAGCGCTCGGGACAGGGGATTTTAGGTACAATGAGCAGTTCTTC
CASSQALGTGDFRYNEQFF
>TRBV6-5|TRBD1|TRBJ1-5|NA
TGTGCCAGCACCAGACAGGGAAACAATCAGCCCCAGCATTTT
CASTRQGNNQPQHF
>TRBV10-3|TRBD1|TRBJ2-2|NA
TGTGCCATCAGTGAGTCCACAGGGGGCGCTCGGTATATCGGGGAGCTGTTTTTT
CAISESTGGARYIGELFF
>TRBV7-2|TRBD2|TRBJ2-7|NA
TGTGCCAGCAGCGCCGGGACTAGCGGGTACTCCTACGAGCAGTACTTC
CASSAGTSGYSYEQYF